The entry that follows covers one T cell receptor beta chain sequence. The CDR3 extends over 13 amino acids. Germline assignment: CDR1 LNHDA and CDR2 SQIVND (reference sequence). V lost 8 bases to trimming and J lost 12 bases; unmatched junction nucleotides: 12. This specimen belongs to a study of blood T cells in healthy people across ages. The use of a sample-barcoded 5' primer and a J-beta primer mix characterized a second PCR of roughly 6 to 11 cycles. One entry per CDR3 protein results from TCRdb running MiXCR on the 5' RACE reads. The data show around 520,000 distinct CDR3 sequences, about 26% seen once. These data also formed part of another study, on T cells of mothers and their children. According to that study: It was found that thymic selection shapes TCR recombination output similarly in related and unrelated pairs.

The J gene is TRBJ2-4, the V gene TRBV19, with 8 bases identical to TRBD1. Sequencing was carried out using blood. The receptor was derived from a boy aged 2 to 10 in good health. CDR3 nucleotides: TGTGCCAGTGGACAGGGAGTAGGGGCGGGTCAGTACTTC. It specifies CASGQGVGAGQYF.